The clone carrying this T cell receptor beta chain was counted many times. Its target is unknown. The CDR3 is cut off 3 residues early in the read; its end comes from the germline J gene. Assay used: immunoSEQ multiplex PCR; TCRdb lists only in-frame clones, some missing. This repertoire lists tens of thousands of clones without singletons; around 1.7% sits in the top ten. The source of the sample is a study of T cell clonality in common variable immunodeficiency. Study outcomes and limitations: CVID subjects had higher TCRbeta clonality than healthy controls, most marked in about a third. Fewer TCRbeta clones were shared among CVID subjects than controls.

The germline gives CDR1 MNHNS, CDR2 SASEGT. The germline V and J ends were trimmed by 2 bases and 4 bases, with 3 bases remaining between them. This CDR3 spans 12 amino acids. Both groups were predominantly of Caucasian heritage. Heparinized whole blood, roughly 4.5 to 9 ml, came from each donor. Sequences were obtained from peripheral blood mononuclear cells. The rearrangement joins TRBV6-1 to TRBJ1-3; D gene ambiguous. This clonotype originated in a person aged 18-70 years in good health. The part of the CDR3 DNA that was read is TGTGCCAGCAGTGAATCGGGAAACACC. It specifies CASSESGNT. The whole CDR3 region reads CASSESGNTIYF.